The sequence of this T cell receptor beta chain was determined in a study of T cells in Graves' hyperthyroidism and ophthalmopathy. From germline, CDR1 is SGHTS and CDR2 YDEGEE. The CDR3 extends over 17 amino acids. With 4 bases clipped from V and 1 base from J, the junction kept 6 bases outside the gene matches. RNA transcripts provided the source from which TCR beta CDR3 regions were amplified. Primed by the HTBI set, a first-round RT-PCR was run on the TCR CDR3. TCRdb fed the multiplex PCR reads into MiXCR, producing one record per CDR3 protein. Altogether about 400,000 distinct CDR3 sequences are present, 12% to 15% being singletons, with the ten largest covering around 20%.

The rearrangement joins TRBV5-8 to TRBJ2-3; 13 bases line up with TRBD2. This sequence originates from a woman aged 55 to 70 with Graves' ophthalmopathy. The sequencing sample was made of blood. The CDR3 sequence is CASSHFGLAGGTDTQYF. The CDR3 coding sequence is TGTGCCAGCAGCCATTTTGGACTAGCGGGAGGCACAGATACGCAGTATTTT.